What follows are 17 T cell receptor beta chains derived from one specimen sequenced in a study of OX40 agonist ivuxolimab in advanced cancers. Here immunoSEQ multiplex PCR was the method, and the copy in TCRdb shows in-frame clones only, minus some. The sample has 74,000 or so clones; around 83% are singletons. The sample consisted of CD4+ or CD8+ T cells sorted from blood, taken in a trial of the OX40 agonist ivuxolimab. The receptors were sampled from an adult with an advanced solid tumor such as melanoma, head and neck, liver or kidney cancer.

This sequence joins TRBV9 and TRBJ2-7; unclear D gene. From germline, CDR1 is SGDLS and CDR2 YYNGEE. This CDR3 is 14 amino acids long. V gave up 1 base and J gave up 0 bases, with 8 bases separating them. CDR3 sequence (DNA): TGTGCCAGCAGCGTAAGGCCAAGCTCCTACGAGCAGTACTTC. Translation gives CASSVRPSSYEQYF.

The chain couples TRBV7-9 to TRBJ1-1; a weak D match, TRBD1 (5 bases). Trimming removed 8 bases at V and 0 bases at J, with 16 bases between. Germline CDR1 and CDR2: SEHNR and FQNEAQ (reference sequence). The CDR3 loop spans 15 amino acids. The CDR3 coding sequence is TGTGCCAGCTCGGGGGGTGCGACTATGAACACTGAAGCTTTCTTT. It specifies CASSGGATMNTEAFF.

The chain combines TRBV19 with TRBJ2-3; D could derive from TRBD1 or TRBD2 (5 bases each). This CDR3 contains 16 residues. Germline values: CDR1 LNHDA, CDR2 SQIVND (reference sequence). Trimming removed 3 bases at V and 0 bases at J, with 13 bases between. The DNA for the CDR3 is TGTGCCAGTAGTATCGGGGCCGATGCTAGCACAGATACGCAGTATTTT. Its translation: CASSIGADASTDTQYF. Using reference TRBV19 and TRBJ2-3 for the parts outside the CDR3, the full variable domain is DGGITQSPKYLFRKEGQNVTLSCEQNLNHDAMYWYRQDPGQGLRLIYYSQIVNDFQKGDIAEGYSVSREKKESFPLTVTSAQKNPTAFYLCASSIGADASTDTQYFGPGTRLTVL.

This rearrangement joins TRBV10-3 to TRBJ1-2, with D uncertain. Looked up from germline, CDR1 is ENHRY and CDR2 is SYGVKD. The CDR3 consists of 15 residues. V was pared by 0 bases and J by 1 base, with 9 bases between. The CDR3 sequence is CAISESTLFNYGYTF. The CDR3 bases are TGTGCCATCAGTGAGTCCACGCTCTTTAACTATGGCTACACCTTC.

The CDR3: CASSTPLQETQYF. The CDR3 region has the DNA TGTGCCAGCAGCACACCACTCCAAGAGACCCAGTACTTC. This rearrangement joins TRBV28 to TRBJ2-5; D unresolved. Trimming shortened V by 6 bases and J by 1 base, and 9 bases separated the two germline ends. Germline loops: CDR1 MDHEN, CDR2 SYDVKM. The CDR3 totals 13 residues. Looking up the rest from reference TRBV28 and TRBJ2-5 gives the full variable domain: DVKVTQSSRYLVKRTGEKVFLECVQDMDHENMFWYRQDPGLGLRLIYFSYDVKMKEKGDIPEGYSVSREKKERFSLILESASTNQTSMYLCASSTPLQETQYFGPGTRLLVL.

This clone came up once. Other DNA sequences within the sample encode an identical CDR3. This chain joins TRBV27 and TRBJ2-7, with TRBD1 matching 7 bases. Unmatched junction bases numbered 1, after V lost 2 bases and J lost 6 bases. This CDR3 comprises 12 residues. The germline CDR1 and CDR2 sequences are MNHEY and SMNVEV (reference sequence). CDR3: CASSLPGGEQYF. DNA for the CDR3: TGTGCCAGCAGTTTACCAGGGGGCGAGCAGTACTTC.

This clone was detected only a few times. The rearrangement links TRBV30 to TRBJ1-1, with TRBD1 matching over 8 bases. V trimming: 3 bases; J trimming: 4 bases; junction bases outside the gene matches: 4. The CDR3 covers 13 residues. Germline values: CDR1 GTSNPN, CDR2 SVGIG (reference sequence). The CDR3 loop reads CAWSRGPVTEAFF. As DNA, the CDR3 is TGTGCCTGGAGCAGGGGGCCGGTCACTGAAGCTTTCTTT.

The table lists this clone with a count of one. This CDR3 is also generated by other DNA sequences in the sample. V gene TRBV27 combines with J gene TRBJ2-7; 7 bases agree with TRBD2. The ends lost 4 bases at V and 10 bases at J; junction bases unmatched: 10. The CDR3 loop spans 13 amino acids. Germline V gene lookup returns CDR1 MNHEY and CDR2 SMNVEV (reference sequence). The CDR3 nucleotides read TGTGCCAGCAGTTCACAAATTGCGGGAGAACAGTACTTC. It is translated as CASSSQIAGEQYF.

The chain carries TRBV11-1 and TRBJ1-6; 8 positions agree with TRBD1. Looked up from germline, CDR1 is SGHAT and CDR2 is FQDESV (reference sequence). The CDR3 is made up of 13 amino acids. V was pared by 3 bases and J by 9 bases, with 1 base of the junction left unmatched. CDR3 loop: CASSLDRASPLHF. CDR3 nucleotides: TGTGCCAGCAGCTTGGACAGGGCTTCACCCCTCCACTTT.

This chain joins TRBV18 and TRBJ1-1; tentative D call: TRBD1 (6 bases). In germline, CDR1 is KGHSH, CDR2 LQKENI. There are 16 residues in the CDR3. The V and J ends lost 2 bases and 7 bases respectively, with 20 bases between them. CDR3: CASSPGGPGAAREAFF. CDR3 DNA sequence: TGTGCCAGCTCACCAGGGGGGCCAGGGGCGGCTCGTGAAGCTTTCTTT.

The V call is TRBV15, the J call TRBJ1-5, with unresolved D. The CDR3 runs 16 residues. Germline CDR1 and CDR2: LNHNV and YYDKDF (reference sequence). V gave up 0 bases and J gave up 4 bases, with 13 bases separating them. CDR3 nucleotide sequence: TGTGCCACCAGCAGAGATAGGCAGGCTTTTAATCAGCCCCAGCATTTT. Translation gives CATSRDRQAFNQPQHF.

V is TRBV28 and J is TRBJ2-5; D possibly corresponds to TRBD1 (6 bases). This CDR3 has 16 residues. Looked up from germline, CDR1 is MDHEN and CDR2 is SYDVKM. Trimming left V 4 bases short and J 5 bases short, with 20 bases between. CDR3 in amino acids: CASSSSGTPKRETQYF. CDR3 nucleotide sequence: TGTGCCAGCAGTTCCTCCGGGACACCTAAAAGGGAGACCCAGTACTTC.

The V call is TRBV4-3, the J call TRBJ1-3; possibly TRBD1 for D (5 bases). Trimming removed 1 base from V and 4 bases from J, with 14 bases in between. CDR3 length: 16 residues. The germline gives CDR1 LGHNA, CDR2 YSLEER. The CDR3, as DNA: TGCGCCAGCAGCCAAGTGGTAGGGGCGAGAGGAAACACCATATATTTT. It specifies CASSQVVGARGNTIYF.

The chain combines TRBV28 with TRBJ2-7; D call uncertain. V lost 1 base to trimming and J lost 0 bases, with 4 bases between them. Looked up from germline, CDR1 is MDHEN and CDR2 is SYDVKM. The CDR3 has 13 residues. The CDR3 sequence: CASSLYNSYEQYF. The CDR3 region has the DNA TGTGCCAGCAGTTTATACAACTCCTACGAGCAGTACTTC.

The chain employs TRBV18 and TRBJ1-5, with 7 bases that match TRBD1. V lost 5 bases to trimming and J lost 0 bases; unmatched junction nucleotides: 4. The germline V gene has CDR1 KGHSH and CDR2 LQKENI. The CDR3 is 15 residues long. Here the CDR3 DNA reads TGTGCCAGCTCAAAGGGACAGCTTAGCAATCAGCCCCAGCATTTT. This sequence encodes CASSKGQLSNQPQHF.

CDR3 sequence reads: CAISDVVGRSYGYTF. In nucleotides, the CDR3 is TGTGCCATCAGTGACGTCGTAGGGCGGAGCTATGGCTACACCTTC. The chain has TRBV10-3 and TRBJ1-2; D ambiguous. V shed 3 bases and J shed 4 bases, with 15 bases lying between them. The CDR3 consists of 15 residues. From germline, CDR1 is ENHRY and CDR2 SYGVKD.

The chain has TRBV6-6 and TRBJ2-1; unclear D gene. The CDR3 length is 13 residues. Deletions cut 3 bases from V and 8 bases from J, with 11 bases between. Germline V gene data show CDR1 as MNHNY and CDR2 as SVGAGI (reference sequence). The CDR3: CASSYLDWDEQFF. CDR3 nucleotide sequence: TGTGCCAGCAGTTATCTAGATTGGGATGAGCAGTTCTTC.